The following is a T cell receptor (beta chain) sequence with its context. Authors' data handling: For nucleated cells, counts were estimated from reference gene primer amplification. The method was immunoSEQ multiplex PCR; TCRdb's version includes in-frame clones alone and lacks a portion of them. The DNA was the basis for D and trimming; V, J and clone size are from that table. Of some 240,000 clones listed, roughly nine tenths are singletons. The record originates from a study of blood T cell repertoires in COVID-19. Study-wide background: PBMCs, B-cell-depleted T cells, or T cells provided the cDNA or gDNA that made up the material.

V dropped 2 bases and J dropped 1 base, with 8 bases sitting between them. Germline assignment: CDR1 SEHNR and CDR2 FQNEAQ (reference sequence). This CDR3 contains 15 residues. Source material: peripheral blood. The chain is built from TRBV7-9 and TRBJ2-2; D gene unclear. This receptor was obtained from a man aged 60-69 years with COVID-19, enrolled during active disease. Here the CDR3 reads CASSLIGRNTGELFF. Written as DNA, the CDR3 is TGTGCCAGCAGCTTAATCGGTAGGAACACCGGGGAGCTGTTTTTT.